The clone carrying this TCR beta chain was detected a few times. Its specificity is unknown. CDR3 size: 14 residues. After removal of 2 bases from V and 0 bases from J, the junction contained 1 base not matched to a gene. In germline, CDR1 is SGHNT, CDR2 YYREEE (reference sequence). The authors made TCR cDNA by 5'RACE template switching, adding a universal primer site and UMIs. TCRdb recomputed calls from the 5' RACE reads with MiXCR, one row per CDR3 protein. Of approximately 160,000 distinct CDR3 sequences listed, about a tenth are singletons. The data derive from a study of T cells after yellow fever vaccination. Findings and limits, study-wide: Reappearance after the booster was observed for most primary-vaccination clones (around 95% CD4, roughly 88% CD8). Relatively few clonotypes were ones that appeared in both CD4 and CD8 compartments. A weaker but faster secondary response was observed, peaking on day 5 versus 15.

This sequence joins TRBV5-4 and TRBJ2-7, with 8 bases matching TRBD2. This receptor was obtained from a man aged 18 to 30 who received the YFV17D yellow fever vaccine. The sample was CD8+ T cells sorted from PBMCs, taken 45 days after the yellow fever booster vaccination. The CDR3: CASSFGTSSYEQYF. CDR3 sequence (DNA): TGTGCCAGCAGCTTCGGGACTAGCTCCTACGAGCAGTACTTC.